This T cell receptor beta chain originates from a study of vaccination and CD4 T cells after COVID-19 (dated by TCRdb to the early 2020s). Regarding the complete study: The convalescent cohort included six males and four females, with two Hispanic individuals, seven Caucasians, two Asians and one multiracial person. Participants got two doses of the Pfizer-BioNTech BNT162b2 vaccine (n=8) or two doses of the Moderna mRNA-1273 vaccine (n=2). Post-COVID blood samples from convalescent patients were collected a median of around 100 days after diagnosis, with a range of roughly 35 to 170 days. Post-vaccine blood samples were collected a median of 72 days after the second vaccine dose, ranging from about 13 to 241 days. For stimulating the cultures, overlapping spike peptide pools were used, derived from SARS-CoV-2 as well as from the common cold coronaviruses HCoV-NL63, HCoV-OC43 and HCoV-229E. As controls, cultures received a CEFX viral epitope pool (the positive control), an HIV-1 Nef peptide pool (the negative control), or no peptide at all. In 10 COVID-19 convalescent patients and a handful of infection-naive healthy vaccine recipients, researchers compared the spike-specific CD4+ TCR repertoire from before mRNA vaccination with the repertoire from after. An earlier paper using these donors assessed, at the TCR clonotype level, memory CD4+ T cell crossreactivity between SARS-CoV-2 and common cold coronavirus spike proteins. Broader findings and caveats from the paper: Although the median number of SARS-CoV-2-reactive clonotypes went up from around 20 after infection to about 38 after vaccination, the increase was not significant. In convalescent patients, a median approximately 90% of post-vaccine SARS-CoV-2-reactive clones were detected only after vaccination, suggesting vaccine-specific priming. Only a relatively small number of convalescent patients were included in the study, and early timepoints following natural infection were not analyzed. Of the vaccine-specific clones found in convalescent patients, nearly all (304 of 307) were mono-reactive for SARS-CoV-2 spike instead of being cross-reactive with common cold coronaviruses.

Per the publication, the treatment or condition label means: approximately nine-day PBMC culture with coronavirus spike peptide pools or control peptides (ViraFEST assay). CD4+ T cells from unexposed donors were collected before the COVID-19 pandemic (2011-2018). To expand antigen-specific T cells with peptide pools and then pick out the expanded clonotypes through TCR sequencing, the study relied on the ViraFEST assay. Each well held 2 million or so PBMCs cultured in IMDM containing roughly 5.4% human AB serum and approximately 9.1 IU/ml IL-2, with about 9.1 ug/ml peptide pools added. On days 3 and 7, half of the culture medium was replaced with fresh IL-2-containing medium. Once the cells had been in culture for about 10 days, the EasySep CD4+ T cell isolation kit was used to isolate CD4+ T cells by negative selection. Unexposed donor CD4+ T cells were tested for reactivity to SARS-CoV-2 S and N and four common cold coronavirus spike pools, as cell number allowed. Ficoll-Paque Plus gradient centrifugation was used to isolate PBMCs from whole blood, and the isolated PBMCs were then either used fresh or cryopreserved at -140C. Each culture condition was generally run in triplicate wells. The leukapheresis product used for the unexposed donors was purchased from a commercial source.

This clonotype was observed a handful of times. The clone's antigen remains unknown. Per-nucleotide qualities are absent, and no much larger clonotype sits a single base away. Receptors were amplified or captured by PCR. DNA from cultured CD4+ T cells was subjected to TCR sequencing with the Oncomine TCR Beta short-read assay at the Johns Hopkins FTIC core. The QIAamp micro DNA kit was used to extract genomic DNA from the cultured CD4+ T cells. Oncomine TCR Beta libraries from cultured CD4+ T cells were pooled with unique dual indexes and sequenced on an Illumina iSeq 100. Turning to the authors' computational methods: Non-productive sequences were removed, and CDR3s not starting with C, not ending with F or W, or shorter than 7 amino acids were discarded. Antigen-specific clonotypes were identified with the MANAFEST web application by comparing peptide-stimulated wells with reference and other culture wells. To be called positive, a clone needed an FDR below 0.05, an odds ratio above 5, and a productive frequency above 0.1% in at least two of three replicate wells. Cross-reactive clonotypes were defined as significantly expanded in both SARS-CoV-2 spike wells and at least one common cold coronavirus spike condition. CDR3 homology was assessed with Levenshtein distances (stringdist) and unrooted phylogenetic trees (ape) in R version 3.6.1. TCRdb handled the public reads itself, with Q25 trimming in fastp and clone calling in MiXCR, and kept productive beta chains. CDR3 protein duplicates are merged, each entry listing the most common genes and DNA. The V and J calls and clone size come from TCRdb's table, not from the authors' own analysis. The sample yields 7,000 or so distinct CDR3 sequences; roughly 30% were counted once. The ten largest make up almost 25% of the sample.

Sequencing was done on a sample of CD4+ T cells from blood, cultured in vitro. This sequence originates from a human donor in good health.

The CDR3 here reads CASSLDGRGKDNYGYTF. The sequenced DNA is TGTGCCAGCAGCTTAGATGGAAGGGGGAAGGATAACTATGGCTACACCTTC. Rearrangement joined TRBV7-2 to TRBJ1-2, with TRBD1 perhaps the D gene, on 6 matching bases. From the germline V gene, CDR1 is SGHTA and CDR2 is FQGNSA. Trimming removed 1 base from V and 1 base from J, leaving 16 bases between the germline ends. Spanning cysteine to phenylalanine, the CDR3 consists of 17 amino acids. The CDR3 DNA has 51 bases and is translated from base 1.